Sequencing of this T cell receptor beta chain was carried out in a study of T cell changes during pregnancy in multiple sclerosis. The repertoire was sequenced with immunoSEQ multiplex PCR; TCRdb's copy has only in-frame clones and lacks some. The table lists 25,000 to 35,000 clones, about 89% of them singletons. This specimen was CD8+ T cells from peripheral blood mononuclear cells, taken before pregnancy. The receptors were gathered from a female donor with multiple sclerosis, enrolled in a pregnancy study.

This chain joins TRBV2 and TRBJ2-7, with a possible D match to TRBD1 (7 bases). With 6 bases removed from V and 3 bases from J, the gap between germline ends came to 18 bases. The CDR3 is made up of 15 amino acids. CDR1 is SNHLY, CDR2 FYNNEI, per germline. DNA for the CDR3: TGTGCCAGCAGCGAGGGGGCGGGAATCGTCTACGAGCAGTACTTC. Translated, it gives CASSEGAGIVYEQYF.